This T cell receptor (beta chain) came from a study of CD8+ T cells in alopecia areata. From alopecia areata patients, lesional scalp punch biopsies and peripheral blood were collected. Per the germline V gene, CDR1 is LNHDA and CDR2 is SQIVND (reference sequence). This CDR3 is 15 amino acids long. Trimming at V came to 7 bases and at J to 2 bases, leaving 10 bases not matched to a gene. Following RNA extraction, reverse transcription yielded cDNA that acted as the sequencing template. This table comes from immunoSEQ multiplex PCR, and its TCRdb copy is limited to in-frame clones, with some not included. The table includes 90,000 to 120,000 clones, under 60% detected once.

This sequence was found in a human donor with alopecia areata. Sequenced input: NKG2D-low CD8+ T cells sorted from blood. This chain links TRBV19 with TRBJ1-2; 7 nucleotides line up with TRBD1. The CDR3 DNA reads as TGTGCCAGTACAACTAGACAGGGAGACAACTATGGCTACACCTTC. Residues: CASTTRQGDNYGYTF.